The 25 T cell receptor beta chains presented below share a single source sample, sequenced in a study of technical replicates of blood from a few donors. This table comes from immunoSEQ multiplex PCR, and its TCRdb copy is limited to in-frame clones, with some not included. Of about 62,000 clones listed, around 87% are singletons. Input material: PBMCs. The receptors originated from a human donor in good health. Some clones in this sample may be carry-over from other donors' samples.

CDR3 coding DNA: TGTGCCAGCCGCTCTGGAAACACCATATATTTT. It specifies CASRSGNTIYF. This chain connects TRBV14 to TRBJ1-3; D unclear. Trimming cost V 8 bases and J 0 bases, with 2 bases left between them. This CDR3 region has 11 residues. Germline values: CDR1 SGHDN, CDR2 FVKESK.

The chain is built from TRBV9 and TRBJ2-5; TRBD2 matches at 7 bases. CDR1 and CDR2 from the germline V gene are SGDLS and YYNGEE. V dropped 3 bases and J dropped 4; count of bases not matched to a gene: 6. The CDR3 totals 14 residues. The CDR3, as DNA: TGTGCCAGCAGCGCGTCCACGGGGGGAGAGACCCAGTACTTC. This translates into CASSASTGGETQYF.

The chain is built from TRBV5-4 and TRBJ2-5, with 8 nucleotides matching TRBD2. The V segment lost 5 bases and the J segment 5 bases; nucleotides outside the gene matches: 2. Germline assignment: CDR1 SGHNT and CDR2 YYREEE (reference sequence). The CDR3 runs to 12 residues. CDR3 nucleotide sequence: TGTGCCAGCAGGGGACTAGGGGAGACCCAGTACTTC. Its protein product is CASRGLGETQYF.

V is TRBV4-2 and J is TRBJ2-3; weak D call: TRBD2 (5 bases). V dropped 1 base and J dropped 8 bases, with 16 bases sitting between them. The germline CDR1 and CDR2 sequences are LGHNA and YNFKEQ. CDR3 length: 15 residues. CDR3 in amino acids: CASSQGADSWGTQYF. CDR3 DNA sequence: TGTGCCAGCAGCCAAGGGGCGGACTCCTGGGGTACGCAGTATTTT.

The rearrangement joins TRBV15 to TRBJ1-6; TRBD1 aligns across 10 bases. CDR3 length: 16 residues. V lost 1 base to trimming and J lost 6 bases; unmatched junction nucleotides: 3. From germline, CDR1 is LNHNV and CDR2 YYDKDF (reference sequence). The CDR3 is CATSRGQGAGNSPLHF. Here the CDR3 DNA reads TGTGCCACCAGCAGAGGACAGGGGGCCGGTAATTCACCCCTCCACTTT.

The genes are TRBV6-6 and TRBJ2-7; 16 bases align to TRBD2. The CDR3 consists of 16 residues. J was trimmed by 11 bases and V by 1 base; bases with no gene match: 8. Per germline, CDR1 MNHNY and CDR2 SVGAGI (reference sequence). The CDR3 here is CASSYLGLAGGSAEYF. The CDR3 DNA reads as TGTGCCAGCAGTTACTTGGGACTAGCGGGAGGGTCGGCGGAGTACTTC.

This chain connects TRBV6-1 to TRBJ1-6; TRBD1 matches at 7 bases. CDR1 MNHNS and CDR2 SASEGT come from the germline V gene. The CDR3 is made up of 15 amino acids. V gave up 6 bases and J gave up 7 bases; unmatched junction bases: 9. CDR3 sequence: CASRQQGKANSPLHF. The CDR3 DNA sequence: TGTGCCAGCAGGCAACAGGGGAAGGCGAATTCACCCCTCCACTTT.

The chain carries TRBV7-2 and TRBJ2-1, with 9 nucleotides matching TRBD2. The CDR3 consists of 18 residues. The trim removed 2 bases at V and 0 bases at J, leaving 8 bases unmatched. CDR1 is SGHTA and CDR2 is FQGNSA in the germline V gene. CDR3 DNA: TGTGCCAGCAGCTTACGTTTAGCTAGCGGGGTCTCCTACAATGAGCAGTTCTTC. It translates to CASSLRLASGVSYNEQFF.

The J gene is TRBJ2-1, the V gene TRBV7-9; D ambiguous. This CDR3 is built from 14 residues. The germline CDR1 and CDR2 sequences are SEHNR and FQNEAQ (reference sequence). Trimming stripped 3 bases from V and 7 bases from J, with 13 bases between. Written as DNA, the CDR3 is TGTGCCAGCAGCTTCTCCGGGTACGGGAATGAGCAGTTCTTC. Its protein product is CASSFSGYGNEQFF.

This chain links TRBV6-5 with TRBJ2-7; D may be TRBD1 (5 bases). Germline V gene lookup returns CDR1 MNHEY and CDR2 SVGAGI. V was cut by 0 bases and J by 4 bases, with 7 bases left in between. The CDR3 is 13 residues long. The CDR3 DNA sequence: TGTGCCAGCAGTTACTCGAAGGGGTACGAGCAGTACTTC. It encodes CASSYSKGYEQYF.

The chain links TRBV27 to TRBJ2-3; 8 positions agree with TRBD2. The V gene's germline CDR1 is MNHEY and CDR2 SMNVEV (reference sequence). V lost 5 bases and J lost 4; bases outside the gene matches: 5. CDR3 size: 14 residues. The DNA for the CDR3 is TGTGCCAGCAGTCGAAGCGGGAGCCCAGATACGCAGTATTTT. It translates to CASSRSGSPDTQYF.

The chain carries TRBV29-1 and TRBJ2-3; 7 bases agree with TRBD2. Germline V CDR1 and CDR2: SQVTM, ANQGSEA. V was clipped by 3 bases and J by 6 bases; unmatched bases: 3. The CDR3 is 12 amino acids. CDR3 protein: CSVDGREDTQYF. For the CDR3, the DNA is TGCAGCGTTGATGGGCGGGAGGATACGCAGTATTTT.

The genes are TRBV29-1 and TRBJ2-1, with 8 bases lining up with TRBD2. The CDR3 loop spans 17 amino acids. V trimming: 1 base; J trimming: 5 bases; junction bases outside the gene matches: 13. The germline gives CDR1 SQVTM, CDR2 ANQGSEA. The DNA for the CDR3 is TGCAGCGTTGAAGCATCGATAGGACTAGCTCACGACAATGAGCAGTTCTTC. Encoded protein: CSVEASIGLAHDNEQFF.

The rearrangement uses TRBV27 and TRBJ2-5, with TRBD2 matching over 7 bases. The J segment lost 4 bases and the V segment lost 3 bases, leaving 23 bases of the junction unmatched. Germline values: CDR1 MNHEY, CDR2 SMNVEV (reference sequence). This CDR3 comprises 20 residues. CDR3 nucleotide sequence: TGTGCCAGCAGTTTCCCCGAAACCCTGGAGGCGGGAGAAGGGCTAGAGACCCAGTACTTC. Amino acid sequence: CASSFPETLEAGEGLETQYF.

This chain links TRBV11-2 with TRBJ2-5, with TRBD1 identical over 8 bases. The CDR3 has 15 amino acids. CDR1 is SGHAT, CDR2 FQNNGV, per germline. V shed 8 bases, J shed 4 bases, and the junction held 12 bases outside the gene matches. The CDR3 spells CASAQLRGQGETQYF. Here the CDR3 DNA reads TGTGCCAGCGCCCAGCTCAGGGGGCAGGGAGAGACCCAGTACTTC. The full variable domain, rest sourced from reference TRBV11-2 and TRBJ2-5, is EAGVAQSPRYKIIEKRQSVAFWCNPISGHATLYWYQQILGQGPKLLIQFQNNGVVDDSQLPKDRFSAERLKGVDSTLKIQPAKLEDSAVYLCASAQLRGQGETQYFGPGTRLLVL.

The V gene is TRBV5-4, the J gene TRBJ2-3, with D maybe TRBD1 (7 bases). Trimming stripped 5 bases from V and 5 bases from J, with 15 bases between. Germline V lookup: CDR1 SGHNT, CDR2 YYREEE (reference sequence). The CDR3 runs 14 residues. This chain's CDR3 is CASRDQGGGDTQYF. The CDR3 region has the DNA TGTGCCAGCAGAGATCAGGGGGGAGGAGATACGCAGTATTTT.

The table lists this clone with a few counts. The rearrangement joins TRBV5-6 to TRBJ2-7; TRBD1 matches at 8 bases. The ends lost 5 bases at V and 4 bases at J; junction bases unmatched: 8. CDR3 size: 14 residues. CDR1 is SGHDT, CDR2 YYEEEE, per germline. As DNA, the CDR3 is TGTGCCAGCAGGCCCGGGACAGGTTTTTACGAGCAGTACTTC. It codes for CASRPGTGFYEQYF.

The chain links TRBV11-3 to TRBJ2-3, with D possibly matching TRBD2 (6 bases). V shed 3 bases and J shed 4 bases, with 11 bases lying between them. The CDR3 runs 14 residues. Looked up from germline, CDR1 is SGHNT and CDR2 is YENEEA. The CDR3 reads CASSLGDLPDTQYF. CDR3 DNA: TGTGCCAGCAGCTTGGGGGACTTGCCAGATACGCAGTATTTT.

CDR3 sequence reads: CASSIGVLLRTGELFF. DNA for the CDR3: TGTGCCAGTAGTATAGGGGTGCTCCTGAGGACCGGGGAGCTGTTTTTT. The chain recombines TRBV19 with TRBJ2-2; no clear D gene. Trimming stripped 1 base from V and 5 bases from J, with 14 bases between. Germline lookup yields CDR1 LNHDA and CDR2 SQIVND (reference sequence). The CDR3 totals 16 residues.

The rearrangement links TRBV5-1 to TRBJ1-2; no clear D. Germline CDR1 reads SGHRS; CDR2 reads YFSETQ. CDR3 size: 16 residues. Trimming took 0 bases from V and 4 from J, leaving 16 bases between them. The CDR3 nucleotides read TGCGCCAGCAGCTTGGCCTACAGCTCCCAAATCTATGGCTACACCTTC. It codes for CASSLAYSSQIYGYTF. The full variable domain, completed using reference TRBV5-1 and TRBJ1-2, is KAGVTQTPRYLIKTRGQQVTLSCSPISGHRSVSWYQQTPGQGLQFLFEYFSETQRNKGNFPGRFSGRQFSNSRSEMNVSTLELGDSALYLCASSLAYSSQIYGYTFGSGTRLTVV.

This chain joins TRBV7-9 and TRBJ2-7; tentative D call: TRBD1 (5 bases). CDR1 and CDR2 from the germline V gene are SEHNR and FQNEAQ (reference sequence). This CDR3 comprises 15 residues. V dropped 1 base and J dropped 5 bases, with 15 bases sitting between them. CDR3 amino acids: CASSLGRQGAHEQYF. Written as DNA, the CDR3 is TGTGCCAGCAGCTTAGGGCGGCAGGGCGCCCACGAGCAGTACTTC.

The chain carries TRBV4-2 and TRBJ2-2; D perhaps matches TRBD2 (5 bases). The CDR3 is made up of 16 amino acids. Trimming took off 8 bases at V and 0 bases at J, with 16 bases between the two ends. Germline V lookup: CDR1 LGHNA, CDR2 YNFKEQ. The CDR3 protein is CASADGLYPNTGELFF. The CDR3, as DNA: TGTGCCAGCGCAGACGGACTGTACCCGAACACCGGGGAGCTGTTTTTT.

The chain employs TRBV19 and TRBJ2-2; 7 bases match TRBD1. J lost 4 bases, V lost 4 bases, and 15 bases had no gene match. CDR1 LNHDA and CDR2 SQIVND come from the germline V gene (reference sequence). The CDR3 consists of 18 residues. The CDR3 is CASSTGQFTVGGTGELFF. Written as DNA, the CDR3 is TGTGCCAGTAGTACGGGACAGTTCACCGTAGGAGGCACCGGGGAGCTGTTTTTT.

The V call is TRBV4-2, the J call TRBJ2-7, with a weak D call TRBD1 (6 bases). This CDR3 comprises 15 residues. Germline V gene data show CDR1 as LGHNA and CDR2 as YNFKEQ. V was pared by 1 base and J by 6 bases, with 16 bases between. Here the CDR3 reads CASSQGGQPPGEQYF. For the CDR3, the DNA is TGTGCCAGCAGCCAAGGAGGACAGCCCCCGGGCGAGCAGTACTTC.

V is TRBV30 and J is TRBJ1-5, with D maybe TRBD1 (6 bases). The CDR3 runs 13 residues. Trimming removed 0 bases at V and 5 bases at J, with 8 bases between. In germline, CDR1 is GTSNPN, CDR2 SVGIG (reference sequence). CDR3 bases: TGTGCCTGGAGTGTAGGGGGATATCAGCCCCAGCATTTT. Translation gives CAWSVGGYQPQHF.